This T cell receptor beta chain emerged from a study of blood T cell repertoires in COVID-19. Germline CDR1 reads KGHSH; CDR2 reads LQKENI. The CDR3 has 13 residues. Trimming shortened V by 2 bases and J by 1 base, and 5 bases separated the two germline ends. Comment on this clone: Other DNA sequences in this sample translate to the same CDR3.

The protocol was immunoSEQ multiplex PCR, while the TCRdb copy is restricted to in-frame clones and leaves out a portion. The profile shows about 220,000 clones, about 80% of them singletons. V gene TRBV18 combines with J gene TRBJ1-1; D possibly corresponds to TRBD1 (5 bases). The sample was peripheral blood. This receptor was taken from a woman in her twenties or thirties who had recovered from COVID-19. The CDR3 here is CASSPGQNTEAFF. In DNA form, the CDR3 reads TGTGCCAGCTCACCAGGACAGAACACTGAAGCTTTCTTT.